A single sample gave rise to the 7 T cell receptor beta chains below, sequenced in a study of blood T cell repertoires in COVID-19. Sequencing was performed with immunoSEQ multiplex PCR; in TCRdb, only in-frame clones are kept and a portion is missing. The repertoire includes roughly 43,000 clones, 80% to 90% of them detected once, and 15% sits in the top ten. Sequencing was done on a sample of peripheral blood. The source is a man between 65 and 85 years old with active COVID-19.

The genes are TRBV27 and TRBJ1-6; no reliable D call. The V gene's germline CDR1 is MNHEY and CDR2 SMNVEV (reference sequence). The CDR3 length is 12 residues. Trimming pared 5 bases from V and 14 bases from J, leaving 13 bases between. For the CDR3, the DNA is TGTGCCAGCAGTATCTCCGGGATCACCCTCCACTTT. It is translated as CASSISGITLHF.

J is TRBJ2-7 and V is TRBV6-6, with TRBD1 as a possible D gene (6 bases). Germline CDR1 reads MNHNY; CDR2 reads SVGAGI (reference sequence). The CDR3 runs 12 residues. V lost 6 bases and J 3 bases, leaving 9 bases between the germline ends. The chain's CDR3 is CASSQDSYEQYF. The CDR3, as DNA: TGTGCCAGCAGCCAGGACAGCTACGAGCAGTACTTC.

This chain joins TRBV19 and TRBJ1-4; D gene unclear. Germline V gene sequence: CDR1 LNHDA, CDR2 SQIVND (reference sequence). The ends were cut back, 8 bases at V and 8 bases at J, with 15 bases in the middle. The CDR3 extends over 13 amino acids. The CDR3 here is CASSLSLEEKLFF. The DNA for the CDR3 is TGTGCCAGTTCCCTGTCCCTGGAGGAAAAACTGTTTTTT.

This chain's CDR3 is CASSFASGGMRFF. CDR3 in DNA: TGTGCCAGCAGTTTTGCTAGCGGGGGGATGCGGTTCTTC. The gene calls are TRBV12-3 or TRBV12-4 and TRBJ2-1, with 11 bases lining up with TRBD2. The trim removed 3 bases at V and 15 bases at J, leaving 7 bases unmatched. CDR3 size: 13 residues.

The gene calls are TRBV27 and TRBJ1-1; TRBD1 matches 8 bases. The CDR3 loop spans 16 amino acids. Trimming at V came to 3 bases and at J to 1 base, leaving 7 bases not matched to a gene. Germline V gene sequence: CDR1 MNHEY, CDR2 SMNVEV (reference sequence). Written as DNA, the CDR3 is TGTGCCAGCAGTTTTAGAGGGGACAGGCCGAACACTGAAGCTTTCTTT. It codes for CASSFRGDRPNTEAFF.

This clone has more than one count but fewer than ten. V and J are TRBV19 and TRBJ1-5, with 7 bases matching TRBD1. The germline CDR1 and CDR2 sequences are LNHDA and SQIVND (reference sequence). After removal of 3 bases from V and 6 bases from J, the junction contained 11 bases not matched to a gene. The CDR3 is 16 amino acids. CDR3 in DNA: TGTGCCAGTAGTATGCCCCCCCGACAGGGCGGTCAGCCCCAGCATTTT. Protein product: CASSMPPRQGGQPQHF.

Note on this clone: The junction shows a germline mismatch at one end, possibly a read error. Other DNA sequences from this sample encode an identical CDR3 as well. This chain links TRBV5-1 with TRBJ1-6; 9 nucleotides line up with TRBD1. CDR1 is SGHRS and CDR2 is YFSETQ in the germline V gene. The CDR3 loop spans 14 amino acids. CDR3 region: CASSRDRDNSPLHF. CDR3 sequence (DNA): TGCGCTAGCAGCCGGGACAGGGATAATTCACCCCTCCACTTT.